Detailed here is one T cell receptor (beta chain). Its antigen is unidentified. This CDR3 region has 16 residues. Germline V gives CDR1 SEHNR, CDR2 FQNEAQ (reference sequence). V lost 5 bases and J 6 bases, leaving 19 bases between the germline ends. This table comes from immunoSEQ multiplex PCR, and its TCRdb copy is limited to in-frame clones, with some not included. The sample gives more than 50,000 clones, about 89% of which show up once; roughly 5.5% is in the top ten. The data belong to a study of graft-versus-host responses after intestinal transplantation. Findings and caveats of the study: Recipient marrow contained GvH clones, some of which appeared first in ileum or blood.

Here the sequenced sample was PBMCs, taken nearly 670 days after intestinal transplant. This receptor was obtained from a human patient who received an intestinal transplant, so some T cells may come from the graft donor. This chain uses TRBV7-9 with TRBJ2-2; no clear D gene. CDR3: CASSPLDPGGAGELFF. CDR3 bases: TGTGCCAGCAGCCCACTGGACCCCGGTGGGGCCGGGGAGCTGTTTTTT.